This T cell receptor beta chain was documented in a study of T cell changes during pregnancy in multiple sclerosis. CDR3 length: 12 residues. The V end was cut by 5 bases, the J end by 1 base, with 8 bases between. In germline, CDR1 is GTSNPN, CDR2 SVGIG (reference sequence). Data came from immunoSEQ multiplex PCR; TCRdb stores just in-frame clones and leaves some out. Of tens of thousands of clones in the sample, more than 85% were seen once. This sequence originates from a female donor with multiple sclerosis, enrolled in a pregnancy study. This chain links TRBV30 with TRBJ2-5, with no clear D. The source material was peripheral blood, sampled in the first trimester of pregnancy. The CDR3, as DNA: TGTGCCTGGTCCCACAGCCAAGAGACCCAGTACTTC. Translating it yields CAWSHSQETQYF.